This entry lists 20 T cell receptor beta chains sequenced from one sample in a study of early T cells in non-severe SARS-CoV-2 infection. TCRdb processed the 5' RACE reads anew with MiXCR; each CDR3 protein has one entry. This table holds more than 90,000 distinct CDR3 sequences, 9.5% to 12% found once. Material for sequencing was whole blood. Receptors originate from an adult who was a healthcare worker with PCR-confirmed SARS-CoV-2 infection or an uninfected control (not recorded which).

The CDR3 DNA reads as TGTGCCAGCAAACGACTGTCCTACAATGAGCAGTTCTTC. Translating it yields CASKRLSYNEQFF. The chain couples TRBV6-5 to TRBJ2-1; D remains ambiguous. The V end was cut by 7 bases, the J end by 1 base, with 8 bases between. The germline V gene has CDR1 MNHEY and CDR2 SVGAGI. CDR3 length: 13 amino acids.

This clonotype was seen a handful of times. This chain uses TRBV6-1 with TRBJ1-3; D unresolved. This CDR3 is built from 14 residues. Germline V lookup: CDR1 MNHNS, CDR2 SASEGT. Trimming stripped 10 bases from V and 1 base from J, with 14 bases between. Here the CDR3 DNA reads TGTGCCACCAAATTGTGGGGATCTGGAAACACCATATATTTT. This codes for CATKLWGSGNTIYF.

This clonotype came up many times. The chain links TRBV6-5 to TRBJ2-3; tentatively, D is TRBD2 (5 bases). Germline assignment: CDR1 MNHEY and CDR2 SVGAGI. There are 14 residues in the CDR3. V was pared by 3 bases and J by 1 base, with 8 bases between. CDR3 DNA: TGTGCCAGCAGTTATGATAGCGGCACAGATACGCAGTATTTT. Its translation: CASSYDSGTDTQYF.

At least ten counts were recorded for this clonotype. The CDR3 loop is CASSPGTNEKLFF. As DNA, the CDR3 is TGTGCCAGCTCACCAGGAACTAATGAAAAACTGTTTTTT. The chain is built from TRBV18 and TRBJ1-4; D is undetermined. CDR3 length: 13 amino acids. V was pared by 2 bases and J by 1 base, with 2 bases between. The germline gives CDR1 KGHSH, CDR2 LQKENI.

This clonotype was found many times. The chain employs TRBV5-1 and TRBJ1-1; weak D call: TRBD1 (6 bases). Germline CDR1 reads SGHRS; CDR2 reads YFSETQ. V lost 4 bases to trimming and J lost 7 bases, with 17 bases between them. This CDR3 contains 14 residues. CDR3 region: CASSVRQAAGEAFF. CDR3 sequence (DNA): TGCGCCAGCAGCGTAAGACAGGCTGCGGGTGAAGCTTTCTTT.

This clonotype appeared a few times. J is TRBJ1-2 and V is TRBV6-2 or TRBV6-3, with TRBD1 as a possible D gene (6 bases). The germline V and J ends were trimmed by 6 bases and 3 bases, with 14 bases remaining between them. Germline V CDR1 and CDR2: MNHEY, SVGEGT. This CDR3 region has 14 residues. The CDR3 nucleotides are TGTGCCAGCAGACAGGGTGACGGATACTATGGCTACACCTTC. Its translation is CASRQGDGYYGYTF.

This clonotype appeared many times. The V and J genes are TRBV28 and TRBJ2-6; D is ambiguous. CDR1 is MDHEN and CDR2 is SYDVKM in the germline V gene. CDR3 length: 15 amino acids. V dropped 7 bases and J dropped 2 bases, with 12 bases sitting between them. CDR3 sequence (DNA): TGTGCCAGCACCACCCCCTTGACTGGGGCCAACGTCCTGACTTTC. Translation: CASTTPLTGANVLTF. Supplemented by reference TRBV28 and TRBJ2-6, the full variable domain reads DVKVTQSSRYLVKRTGEKVFLECVQDMDHENMFWYRQDPGLGLRLIYFSYDVKMKEKGDIPEGYSVSREKKERFSLILESASTNQTSMYLCASTTPLTGANVLTFGAGSRLTVL.

This clonotype was observed a handful of times. The gene calls are TRBV7-9 and TRBJ1-1; D gene uncertain. The CDR3 has 13 amino acids. Germline V gene sequence: CDR1 SEHNR, CDR2 FQNEAQ (reference sequence). V was trimmed by 0 bases and J by 6 bases, leaving 8 bases between them. The CDR3 region is CASSLARLSEAFF. The DNA for the CDR3 is TGTGCCAGCAGCTTAGCGCGACTTTCTGAAGCTTTCTTT.

This chain joins TRBV12-3 or TRBV12-4 and TRBJ2-3; D remains ambiguous. The ends were cut back, 4 bases at V and 4 bases at J, with 21 bases in the middle. The CDR3 sequence is 17 residues long. In nucleotides, the CDR3 is TGTGCCAGCAGTTCAGCCCGACTGGTTCTTGGCGCAGATACGCAGTATTTT. It codes for CASSSARLVLGADTQYF.

The chain combines TRBV2 with TRBJ1-4, with 10 bases fitting TRBD1. The germline CDR1 and CDR2 sequences are SNHLY and FYNNEI. With V trimmed by 6 bases and J by 3 bases, 4 bases remained unmatched. The CDR3 loop spans 15 amino acids. As DNA, the CDR3 is TGTGCCAGCAGGGAGACAGGGGGCCCTAATGAAAAACTGTTTTTT. It codes for CASRETGGPNEKLFF. Full variable domain (remainder filled in from reference TRBV2 and TRBJ1-4): EPEVTQTPSHQVTQMGQEVILRCVPISNHLYFYWYRQILGQKVEFLVSFYNNEISEKSEIFDDQFSVERPDGSNFTLKIRSTKLEDSAMYFCASRETGGPNEKLFFGSGTQLSVL.

This clonotype was counted only a few times. The chain couples TRBV5-5 to TRBJ1-1, with a possible D match to TRBD1 (6 bases). The CDR3 covers 13 residues. CDR1 and CDR2 from the germline V gene are SGHKS and YYEKEE (reference sequence). V shed 4 bases and J shed 8 bases, with 15 bases lying between them. Here the CDR3 reads CASSHWDIEEAFF. The CDR3 DNA sequence: TGTGCCAGCAGCCACTGGGACATCGAAGAAGCTTTCTTT.

This clonotype has at least ten counts. The rearrangement links TRBV20-1 to TRBJ2-7; 8 bases fit TRBD1. The CDR3 loop spans 14 amino acids. V trimming: 3 bases; J trimming: 3 bases; junction bases outside the gene matches: 7. Germline V gene sequence: CDR1 DFQATT, CDR2 SNEGSKA (reference sequence). CDR3 nucleotide sequence: TGCAGTGCTAGGGGGGCAGGGGGCCTCTACGAGCAGTACTTC. This codes for CSARGAGGLYEQYF.

A remark on this clonotype: Just one base apart from a much larger clone, this may be a read error. The rearrangement links TRBV6-1 to TRBJ2-3; TRBD2 matches at 7 bases. The CDR3 contains 12 residues. Germline CDR1 is MNHNS and CDR2 is SASEGT. CDR3 nucleotide sequence: TGTACCAGCGGGGCAGGTTTAGATACGCAGTATTTT. Translation: CTSGAGLDTQYF.

The J gene is TRBJ1-2, the V gene TRBV7-3; TRBD1 agrees at 8 bases. CDR1 is SGHTA, CDR2 FQGTGA, per germline. Unmatched junction bases numbered 9, after V lost 5 bases and J lost 7 bases. This CDR3 contains 14 residues. For the CDR3, the DNA is TGTGCCAGCAGCCGGGACAGGCAAGGGTCTGGCTACACCTTC. The encoded protein is CASSRDRQGSGYTF.

This chain links TRBV12-3 or TRBV12-4 with TRBJ2-3; no reliable D call. The CDR3 consists of 11 residues. V lost 6 bases, J lost 4 bases, and 5 bases lay in between. As DNA, the CDR3 is TGTGCCAGCAGCTCCCCAGATACGCAGTATTTT. This sequence encodes CASSSPDTQYF.

This clonotype was seen many times. The CDR3 DNA sequence: TGCAGCGTTGAAGGTCTTCCTAGTGTGAGGACAGATACGCAGTATTTT. Translating it yields CSVEGLPSVRTDTQYF. V usage is TRBV29-1 and J usage is TRBJ2-3; D remains ambiguous. Germline CDR1 reads SQVTM; CDR2 reads ANQGSEA. Deletions cut 1 base from V and 3 bases from J, with 17 bases between. This CDR3 spans 16 amino acids.

The chain links TRBV5-5 to TRBJ1-1; no clear D gene. From germline, CDR1 is SGHKS and CDR2 YYEKEE (reference sequence). Trimming took off 3 bases at V and 3 bases at J, with 12 bases between the two ends. The length of the CDR3 is 14 residues. The CDR3 DNA sequence: TGTGCCAGCAGCTCAGGCTTGGGCGACACTGAAGCTTTCTTT. This codes for CASSSGLGDTEAFF.

The gene calls are TRBV9 and TRBJ1-4, with TRBD1 as a possible D gene (6 bases). Trimming took 4 bases from V and 7 from J, leaving 20 bases between them. The CDR3 runs 16 residues. In germline, CDR1 is SGDLS, CDR2 YYNGEE. CDR3 in DNA: TGTGCCAGCAGCCTAGGGTCAGCAGGGGCAGGTGAAAAACTGTTTTTT. It translates to CASSLGSAGAGEKLFF.

This clonotype was detected only a few times. The chain carries TRBV13 and TRBJ1-2; no definite D call. Germline V gene data show CDR1 as PRHDT and CDR2 as FYEKMQ (reference sequence). The CDR3 covers 15 residues. Trimming removed 2 bases at V and 4 bases at J, with 14 bases between. CDR3 DNA: TGTGCCAGCAGCTTACTCGTGTCTGTAGGCTATGGCTACACCTTC. Translated: CASSLLVSVGYGYTF. The whole variable domain, filled in from reference TRBV13 and TRBJ1-2, reads AAGVIQSPRHLIKEKRETATLKCYPIPRHDTVYWYQQGPGQDPQFLISFYEKMQSDKGSIPDRFSAQQFSDYHSELNMSSLELGDSALYFCASSLLVSVGYGYTFGSGTRLTVV.

This clonotype has just a few counts. The rearrangement joins TRBV5-1 to TRBJ1-2; D call uncertain. Between the trimmed V and J ends, which lost 1 base and 7 bases, there was a span of 14 bases. CDR3 length: 14 residues. Germline CDR1 reads SGHRS; CDR2 reads YFSETQ. The CDR3 sequence is CASSLSSPSFGYTF. CDR3 in DNA: TGCGCCAGCAGCTTGTCATCCCCGTCTTTTGGCTACACCTTC.